The 7 T cell receptor beta chains given below trace back to one sample, sequenced in a study of T-cell reconstitution after alpha-beta-depleted transplantation in children. Unique molecular identifiers were built into the TCRbeta library. TCRdb used MiXCR to reprocess the PCR reads, holding one entry per CDR3 protein. The sample has 380,000 or so distinct CDR3 sequences, about an eighth seen once. Sequences were derived from PBMCs, sampled from the stem cell graft. Source of these receptors: a human donor who donated a stem cell graft to a child with Fanconi anemia.

This clonotype was seen ten or more times. The V call is TRBV19, the J call TRBJ2-3; 9 nucleotides agree with TRBD2. The junction had 2 bases not matched to a gene; V was cut back by 3 bases and J by 4 bases. Germline CDR1 is LNHDA and CDR2 is SQIVND (reference sequence). This CDR3 has 14 amino acids. CDR3 region: CASSIGLAPDTQYF. CDR3 nucleotide sequence: TGTGCCAGTAGTATCGGACTAGCGCCAGATACGCAGTATTTT.

This clonotype was observed many times. The chain's CDR3 is CAMGRDASTGELFF. CDR3 DNA sequence: TGTGCCATGGGCAGGGATGCAAGTACCGGGGAGCTGTTTTTT. This chain uses TRBV10-3 with TRBJ2-2; D possibly corresponds to TRBD1 (5 bases). The CDR3 has 14 residues. CDR1 is ENHRY, CDR2 SYGVKD, per germline. Trimming left V 9 bases short and J 5 bases short, with 16 bases between.

This clonotype was picked up a small number of times. V and J are TRBV29-1 and TRBJ2-3, with a weak D call TRBD1 (6 bases). Trimming removed 1 base from V and 5 bases from J, with 13 bases in between. The CDR3 is 14 residues long. Germline CDR1 SQVTM, CDR2 ANQGSEA. CDR3 protein: CSVEATGLQDTQYF. The CDR3 DNA is TGCAGCGTTGAAGCCACAGGGCTTCAAGATACGCAGTATTTT.

This clonotype was recorded at least ten times. The rearrangement uses TRBV20-1 and TRBJ2-5, with D unresolved. CDR3 size: 15 residues. Germline V gene sequence: CDR1 DFQATT, CDR2 SNEGSKA (reference sequence). Trimming cost V 0 bases and J 1 base, with 12 bases left between them. The CDR3 protein is CSARDSRRFQETQYF. DNA of the CDR3: TGCAGTGCTAGAGACTCCCGACGGTTCCAAGAGACCCAGTACTTC.

This clonotype was recorded at least ten times. V is TRBV6-4 and J is TRBJ2-2, with 8 bases aligning to TRBD2. CDR1 and CDR2 from the germline V gene are MRHNA and SNTAGT. Unmatched junction bases numbered 0, after V lost 5 bases and J lost 1 base. This CDR3 has 14 residues. The chain's CDR3 is CASSSGGNTGELFF. The CDR3, as DNA: TGTGCCAGCAGTAGCGGGGGGAACACCGGGGAGCTGTTTTTT.

In its sample, this clonotype was seen a few times. The V gene is TRBV11-1, the J gene TRBJ2-5; 10 positions match TRBD2. Germline-derived CDR1 and CDR2 are SGHAT and FQDESV (reference sequence). V was pared by 5 bases and J by 2 bases, with 11 bases of the junction left unmatched. CDR3 length equals 17 residues. In nucleotides, the CDR3 is TGTGCCAGCAGCCGGGGGAGTAGCGGGGGGTCACAAGAGACCCAGTACTTC. Protein product: CASSRGSSGGSQETQYF.

This clonotype came up a few times. CDR3 DNA sequence: TGTGCCAGCAGTTCGAGAACCGGGACAGGGGAAAATGAGCAGTTCTTC. Translating it yields CASSSRTGTGENEQFF. V usage is TRBV27 and J usage is TRBJ2-1; 10 nucleotides line up with TRBD1. J was trimmed by 7 bases and V by 4 bases; bases with no gene match: 10. Germline CDR1 is MNHEY and CDR2 is SMNVEV (reference sequence). There are 16 residues in the CDR3.